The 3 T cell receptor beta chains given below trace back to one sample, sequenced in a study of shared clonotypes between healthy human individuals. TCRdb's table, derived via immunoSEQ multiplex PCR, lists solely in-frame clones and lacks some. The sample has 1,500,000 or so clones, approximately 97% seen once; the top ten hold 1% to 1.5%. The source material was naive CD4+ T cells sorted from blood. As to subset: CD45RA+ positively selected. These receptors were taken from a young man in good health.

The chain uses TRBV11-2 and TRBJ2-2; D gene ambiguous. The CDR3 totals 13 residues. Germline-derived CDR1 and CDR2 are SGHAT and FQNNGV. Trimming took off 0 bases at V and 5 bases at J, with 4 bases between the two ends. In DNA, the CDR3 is TGTGCCAGCAGCTTAGAGGCTACCGGGGAGCTGTTTTTT. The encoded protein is CASSLEATGELFF.

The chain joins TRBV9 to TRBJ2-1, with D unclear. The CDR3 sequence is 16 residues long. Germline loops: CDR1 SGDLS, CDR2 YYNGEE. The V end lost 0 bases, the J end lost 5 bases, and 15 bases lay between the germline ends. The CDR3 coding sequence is TGTGCCAGCAGCGTAGCCGTACACATGGGTGACAATGAGCAGTTCTTC. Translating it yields CASSVAVHMGDNEQFF.

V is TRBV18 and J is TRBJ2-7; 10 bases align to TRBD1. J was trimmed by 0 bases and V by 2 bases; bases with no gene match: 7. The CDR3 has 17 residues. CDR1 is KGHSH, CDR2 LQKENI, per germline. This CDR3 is CASSPSTGGFFSYEQYF. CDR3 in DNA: TGTGCCAGCTCACCATCGACAGGGGGCTTCTTCTCCTACGAGCAGTACTTC.